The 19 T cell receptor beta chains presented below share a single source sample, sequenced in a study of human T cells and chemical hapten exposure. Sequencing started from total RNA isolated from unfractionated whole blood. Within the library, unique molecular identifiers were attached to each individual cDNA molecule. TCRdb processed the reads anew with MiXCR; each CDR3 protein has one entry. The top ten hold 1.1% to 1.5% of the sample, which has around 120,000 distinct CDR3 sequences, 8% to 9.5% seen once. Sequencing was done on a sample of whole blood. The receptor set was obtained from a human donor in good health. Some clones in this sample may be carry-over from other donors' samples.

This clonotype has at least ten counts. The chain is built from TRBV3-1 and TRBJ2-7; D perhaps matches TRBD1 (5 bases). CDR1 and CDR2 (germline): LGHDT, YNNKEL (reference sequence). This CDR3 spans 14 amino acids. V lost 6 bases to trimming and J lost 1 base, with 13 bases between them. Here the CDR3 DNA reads TGTGCCAGCAGGGGGCTGGCTCCTTCCTACGAGCAGTACTTC. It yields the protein CASRGLAPSYEQYF.

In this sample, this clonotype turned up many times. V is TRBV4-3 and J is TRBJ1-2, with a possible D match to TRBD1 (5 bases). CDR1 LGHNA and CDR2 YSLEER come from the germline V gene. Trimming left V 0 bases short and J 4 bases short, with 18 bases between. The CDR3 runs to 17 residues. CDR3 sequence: CASSQDARADPSYGYTF. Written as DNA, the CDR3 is TGCGCCAGCAGCCAAGATGCCAGGGCCGACCCCTCCTATGGCTACACCTTC.

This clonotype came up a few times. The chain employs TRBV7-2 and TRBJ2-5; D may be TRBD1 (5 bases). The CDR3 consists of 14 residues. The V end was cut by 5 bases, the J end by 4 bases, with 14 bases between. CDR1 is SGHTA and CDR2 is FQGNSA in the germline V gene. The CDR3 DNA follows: TGTGCCAGCAGCCGGTCAGGGTCTCCAGAGACCCAGTACTTC. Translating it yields CASSRSGSPETQYF.

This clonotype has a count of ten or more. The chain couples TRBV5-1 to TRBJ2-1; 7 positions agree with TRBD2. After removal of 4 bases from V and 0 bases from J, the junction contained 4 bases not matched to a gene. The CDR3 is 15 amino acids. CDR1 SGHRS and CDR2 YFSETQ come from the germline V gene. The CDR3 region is CASSILAASYNEQFF. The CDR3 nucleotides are TGCGCCAGCAGCATCCTAGCGGCCTCCTACAATGAGCAGTTCTTC.

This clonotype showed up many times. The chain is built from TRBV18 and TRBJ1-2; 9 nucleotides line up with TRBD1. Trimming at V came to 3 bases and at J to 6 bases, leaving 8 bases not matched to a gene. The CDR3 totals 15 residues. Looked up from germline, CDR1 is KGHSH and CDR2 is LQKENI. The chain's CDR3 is CASSPTGGRTHGYTF. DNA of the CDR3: TGTGCCAGCTCACCTACAGGGGGCCGAACCCATGGCTACACCTTC.

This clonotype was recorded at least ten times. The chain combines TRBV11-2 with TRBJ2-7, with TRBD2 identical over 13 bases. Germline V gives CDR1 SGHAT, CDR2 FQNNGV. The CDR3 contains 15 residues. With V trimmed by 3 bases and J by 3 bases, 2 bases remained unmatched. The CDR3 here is CASSFGTSGNYEQYF. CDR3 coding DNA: TGTGCCAGCAGCTTTGGGACTAGCGGGAACTACGAGCAGTACTTC.

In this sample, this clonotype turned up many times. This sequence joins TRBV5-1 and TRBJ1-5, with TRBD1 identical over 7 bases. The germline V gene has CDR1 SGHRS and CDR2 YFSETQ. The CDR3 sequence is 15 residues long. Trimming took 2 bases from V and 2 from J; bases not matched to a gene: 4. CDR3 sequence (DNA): TGCGCCAGCAGCTTAACAGGGGTGGGCAATCAGCCCCAGCATTTT. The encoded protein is CASSLTGVGNQPQHF.

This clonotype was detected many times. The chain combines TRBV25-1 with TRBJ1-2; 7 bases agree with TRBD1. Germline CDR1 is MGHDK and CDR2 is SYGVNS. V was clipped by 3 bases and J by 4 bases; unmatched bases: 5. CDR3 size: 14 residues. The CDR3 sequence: CASSEDGQAYGYTF. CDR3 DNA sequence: TGTGCCAGCAGTGAGGACGGACAGGCCTATGGCTACACCTTC.

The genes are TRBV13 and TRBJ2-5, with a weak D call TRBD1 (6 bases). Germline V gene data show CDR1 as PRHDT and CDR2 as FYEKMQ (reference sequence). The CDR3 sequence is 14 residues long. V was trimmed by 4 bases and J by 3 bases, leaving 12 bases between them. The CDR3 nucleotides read TGTGCCAGCAGCTCGGACAGCATGAAAGAGACCCAGTACTTC. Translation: CASSSDSMKETQYF.

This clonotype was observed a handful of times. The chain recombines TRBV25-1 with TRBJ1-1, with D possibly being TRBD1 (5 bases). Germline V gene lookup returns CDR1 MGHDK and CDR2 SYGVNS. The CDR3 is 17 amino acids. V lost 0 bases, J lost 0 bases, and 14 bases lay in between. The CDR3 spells CASSEYTPTEMNTEAFF. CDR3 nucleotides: TGTGCCAGCAGTGAATATACTCCGACAGAAATGAACACTGAAGCTTTCTTT.

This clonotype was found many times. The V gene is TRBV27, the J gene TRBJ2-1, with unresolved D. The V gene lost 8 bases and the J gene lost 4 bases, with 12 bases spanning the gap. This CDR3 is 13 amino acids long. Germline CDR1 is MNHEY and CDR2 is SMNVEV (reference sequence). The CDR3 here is CASSLAAYNEQFF. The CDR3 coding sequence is TGTGCCAGCTCCCTGGCAGCGTACAATGAGCAGTTCTTC.

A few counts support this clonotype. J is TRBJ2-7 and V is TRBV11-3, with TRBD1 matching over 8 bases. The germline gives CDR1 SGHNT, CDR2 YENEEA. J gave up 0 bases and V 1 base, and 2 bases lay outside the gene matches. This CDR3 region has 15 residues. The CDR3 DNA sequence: TGTGCCAGCAGCTTAGCCACAGGGGGCTCCTACGAGCAGTACTTC. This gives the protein CASSLATGGSYEQYF.

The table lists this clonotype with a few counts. DNA of the CDR3: TGTGCCATCCACGAGGACGGGCGAAGCACAGATACGCAGTATTTT. Its translation: CAIHEDGRSTDTQYF. The chain links TRBV10-3 to TRBJ2-3; D is undetermined. The V gene lost 8 bases and the J gene lost 0 bases, with 15 bases spanning the gap. CDR3 size: 15 residues. Looked up from germline, CDR1 is ENHRY and CDR2 is SYGVKD.

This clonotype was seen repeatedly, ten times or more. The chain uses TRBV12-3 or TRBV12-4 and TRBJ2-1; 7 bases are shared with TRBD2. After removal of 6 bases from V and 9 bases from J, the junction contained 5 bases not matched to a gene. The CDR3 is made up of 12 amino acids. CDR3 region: CASRGGAGEQFF. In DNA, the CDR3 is TGTGCCAGCAGGGGAGGGGCGGGTGAGCAGTTCTTC.

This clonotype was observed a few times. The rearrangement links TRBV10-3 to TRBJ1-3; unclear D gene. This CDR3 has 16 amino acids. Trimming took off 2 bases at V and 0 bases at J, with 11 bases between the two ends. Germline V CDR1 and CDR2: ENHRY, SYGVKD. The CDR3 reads CAISETDGRSGNTIYF. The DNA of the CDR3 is TGTGCCATCAGTGAGACTGACGGACGCTCTGGAAACACCATATATTTT.

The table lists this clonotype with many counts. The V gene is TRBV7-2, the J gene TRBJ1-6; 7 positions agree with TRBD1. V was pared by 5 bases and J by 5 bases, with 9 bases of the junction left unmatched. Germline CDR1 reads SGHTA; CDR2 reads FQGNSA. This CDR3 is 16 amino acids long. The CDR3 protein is CASSLIPGQNNSPLHF. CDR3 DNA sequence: TGTGCCAGCAGCCTCATTCCGGGACAGAATAATTCACCCCTCCACTTT.

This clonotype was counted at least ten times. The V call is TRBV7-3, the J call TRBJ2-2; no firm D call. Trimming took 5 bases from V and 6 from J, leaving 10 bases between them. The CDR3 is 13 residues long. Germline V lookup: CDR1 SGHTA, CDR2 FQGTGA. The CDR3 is CASSTHSAGELFF. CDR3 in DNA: TGTGCCAGCAGCACCCACAGTGCCGGGGAGCTGTTTTTT.

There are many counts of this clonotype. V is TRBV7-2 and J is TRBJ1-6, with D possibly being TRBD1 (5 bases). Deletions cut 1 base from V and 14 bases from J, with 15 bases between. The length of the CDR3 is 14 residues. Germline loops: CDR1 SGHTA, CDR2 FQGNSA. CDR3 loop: CASSLGGLQVALHF. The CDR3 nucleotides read TGTGCCAGCAGCTTAGGGGGACTCCAGGTCGCCCTCCACTTT. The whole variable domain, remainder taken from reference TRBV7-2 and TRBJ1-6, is GAGVSQSPSNKVTEKGKDVELRCDPISGHTALYWYRQSLGQGLEFLIYFQGNSAPDKSGLPSDRFSAERTGGSVSTLTIQRTQQEDSAVYLCASSLGGLQVALHFGNGTRLTVT.

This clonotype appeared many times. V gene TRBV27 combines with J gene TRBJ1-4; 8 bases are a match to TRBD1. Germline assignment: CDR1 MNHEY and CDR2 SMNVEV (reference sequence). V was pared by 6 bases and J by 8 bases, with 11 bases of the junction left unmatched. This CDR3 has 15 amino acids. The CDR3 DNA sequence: TGTGCCAGCAGGGCGGAAGGACAGGGTAGCGAAAAACTGTTTTTT. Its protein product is CASRAEGQGSEKLFF.